The T cell receptor beta chain described here comes from a study of blood T cell repertoires in COVID-19. Study context: Spain, Italy and the United States supplied samples that represented acute and convalescent COVID-19. PBMCs, B-cell-depleted T cells, or T cells were the source of the cDNA or gDNA that made up the material.

The V end lost 5 bases, the J end lost 3 bases, and 11 bases lay between the germline ends. The germline gives CDR1 MNHEY, CDR2 SMNVEV (reference sequence). The CDR3 is 14 residues long. Seattle-derived patients entered the study during active infection and were followed longitudinally. Per the original methods: Using reference gene primer amplification, nucleated cell counts were estimated. Generated by immunoSEQ multiplex PCR, the TCRdb table keeps only in-frame clones and is missing some. V, J and clone size were drawn from that table, and D and trimming were deduced from the DNA. The repertoire includes 300,000 to 350,000 clones, more than 75% of them detected once, and around 6% sits in the top ten.

The source is a woman in her forties or fifties with COVID-19, enrolled during active disease. V usage is TRBV27 and J usage is TRBJ1-5, with TRBD1 as a possible D gene (6 bases). Material for sequencing was peripheral blood. The CDR3 spells CASSLGQPNQPQHF. In DNA form, the CDR3 reads TGTGCCAGCAGTCTCGGACAGCCCAATCAGCCCCAGCATTTT.